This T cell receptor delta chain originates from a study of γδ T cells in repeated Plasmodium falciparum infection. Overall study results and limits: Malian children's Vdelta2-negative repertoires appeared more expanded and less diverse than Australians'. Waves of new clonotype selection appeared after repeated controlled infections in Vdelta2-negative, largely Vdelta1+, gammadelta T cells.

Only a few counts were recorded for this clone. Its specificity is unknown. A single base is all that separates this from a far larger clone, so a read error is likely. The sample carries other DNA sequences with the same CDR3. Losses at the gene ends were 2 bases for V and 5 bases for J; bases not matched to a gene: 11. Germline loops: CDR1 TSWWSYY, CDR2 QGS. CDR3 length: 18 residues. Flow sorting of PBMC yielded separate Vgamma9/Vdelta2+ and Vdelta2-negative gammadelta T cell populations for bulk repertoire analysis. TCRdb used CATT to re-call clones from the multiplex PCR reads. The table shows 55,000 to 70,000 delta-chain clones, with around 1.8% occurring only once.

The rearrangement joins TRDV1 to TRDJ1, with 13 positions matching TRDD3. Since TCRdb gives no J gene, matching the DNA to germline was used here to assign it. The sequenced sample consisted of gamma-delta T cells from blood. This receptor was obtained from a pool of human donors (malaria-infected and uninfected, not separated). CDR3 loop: CALGEVPVLGDTPDKLIF. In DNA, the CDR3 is TGTGCTCTTGGGGAAGTACCCGTACTGGGGGATACGCCTGATAAACTCATCTTT.